This T cell receptor (beta chain) originates from a study of beta chain features in type 1 diabetes. Study-wide points: All four CD4+ subsets of Type 1 diabetes patients contained TCRB CDR3s that were moderately but significantly shorter. Shorter templates may be favored by PCR, equally so in patients and controls. Compared with healthy donors, patients appeared to share more similar naive, central memory and regulatory TCRB repertoires.

Reverse transcription of all isolated RNA meant that expressed TCRB transcripts were sequenced. The assay was immunoSEQ multiplex PCR, and TCRdb's table has in-frame clones only and misses some. The sample includes about 340,000 clones, around 7.6% of them seen just once. In germline, CDR1 is SGHTA, CDR2 FQGNSA. The CDR3 runs 15 residues. The ends were cut back, 3 bases at V and 0 bases at J, with 10 bases in the middle. Regarding this clone: The antigen is unknown.

It was one heparinised blood draw, averaging approximately 100 mL, that each donor gave. The chain employs TRBV7-2 and TRBJ2-3; a weak D match, TRBD1 (5 bases). Sequenced: central memory CD4+ T cells from blood. This receptor was taken from a young woman in good health. Here the CDR3 reads CASSFTGVSTDTQYF. The CDR3 DNA reads TGTGCCAGCAGCTTCACAGGCGTAAGCACAGATACGCAGTATTTT.